This TCR beta chain was documented in a study of cytomegalovirus exposure and HLA in healthy donors. Note on this clone: The antigen remains unidentified.

Study observations and caveats: The tendency of first-cohort TCR clusters to co-occur in the 120 validation repertoires was the finding of a later analysis. Rare sequences made up most TCRs, while some public TCRs were found in many donors. Altogether, some 170 TCR beta chains were recorded as cytomegalovirus-associated.

Clones were sequenced by immunoSEQ multiplex PCR, and TCRdb holds only the in-frame ones, with some missing. This sample yields some 170,000 clones, of which more than 75% are seen a single time; roughly 1.5% belongs to the top ten. Trimming shortened V by 10 bases and J by 0 bases, and 16 bases separated the two germline ends. The CDR3 has 15 residues. Germline lookup yields CDR1 MNHNS and CDR2 SASEGT. The chain employs TRBV6-1 and TRBJ1-3; D is undetermined. The source material was PBMCs. The clonotype originates from a woman aged 25 to 39 in good health and CMV-seronegative. The CDR3 sequence: CATQPTGYSGNTIYF. The CDR3 region has the DNA TGTGCCACCCAACCCACGGGGTACTCTGGAAACACCATATATTTT.